These 10 T cell receptor beta chains share one sample of origin, sequenced in a study of control samples from healthy donors and cancer patients. Sequencing was performed with immunoSEQ multiplex PCR; in TCRdb, only in-frame clones are kept and a portion is missing. The table includes roughly 200,000 clones, about 94% detected once. Sample: blood. The source is a man in his forties or fifties in good health.

This chain connects TRBV5-1 to TRBJ2-5; D is undetermined. The CDR3 loop spans 13 amino acids. Trimming pared 1 base from V and 3 bases from J, leaving 7 bases between. Germline CDR1 SGHRS, CDR2 YFSETQ. This CDR3 is CASSLLGKETQYF. CDR3 nucleotide sequence: TGCGCCAGCAGCTTGTTGGGGAAAGAGACCCAGTACTTC.

The rearrangement uses TRBV28 and TRBJ2-3; weak D call: TRBD2 (6 bases). Germline CDR1 MDHEN, CDR2 SYDVKM. The ends were cut back, 6 bases at V and 6 bases at J, with 19 bases in the middle. The CDR3 has 15 amino acids. The CDR3 loop is CASSPSGTGWDTQYF. The CDR3 DNA reads as TGTGCCAGCAGCCCTTCCGGGACTGGGTGGGATACGCAGTATTTT.

The V and J genes are TRBV28 and TRBJ1-2; 11 nucleotides line up with TRBD1. V shed 5 bases and J 8 bases; nucleotides not matched to a gene: 4. Germline-derived CDR1 and CDR2 are MDHEN and SYDVKM. This CDR3 region has 13 residues. CDR3 protein: CASSPGQGEGYTF. The CDR3 nucleotides are TGTGCCAGCAGTCCGGGACAGGGGGAAGGCTACACCTTC.

This clone was counted a few times. The chain carries TRBV30 and TRBJ2-7, with 11 positions matching TRBD1. Germline values: CDR1 GTSNPN, CDR2 SVGIG (reference sequence). This CDR3 is 15 amino acids long. Germline trimming cut 2 bases from V and 0 bases from J; bases unmatched to any gene: 3. The CDR3 sequence: CAWSIGQGASYEQYF. The DNA of the CDR3 is TGTGCCTGGAGTATCGGACAGGGGGCCTCCTACGAGCAGTACTTC.

This chain connects TRBV9 to TRBJ2-3; 10 bases fit TRBD1. The CDR3 is made up of 15 amino acids. The germline V gene encodes CDR1 SGDLS and CDR2 YYNGEE. The trim removed 4 bases at V and 6 bases at J, leaving 8 bases unmatched. The chain's CDR3 is CASSLRTGGVDTQYF. CDR3 nucleotide sequence: TGTGCCAGCAGCTTGCGGACAGGGGGAGTGGATACGCAGTATTTT.

The chain uses TRBV2 and TRBJ1-2, with 9 bases identical to TRBD1. With V trimmed by 4 bases and J by 7 bases, 4 bases remained unmatched. The CDR3 length is 13 residues. CDR1 SNHLY and CDR2 FYNNEI come from the germline V gene. The CDR3 DNA sequence: TGTGCCAGCAGTGGAGGACAGGGGATTGGCTACACCTTC. This sequence encodes CASSGGQGIGYTF.

This chain links TRBV28 with TRBJ1-4, with D perhaps TRBD1 (5 bases). Germline assignment: CDR1 MDHEN and CDR2 SYDVKM. This CDR3 has 14 residues. The V and J ends lost 5 bases and 4 bases respectively, with 11 bases between them. Here the CDR3 DNA reads TGTGCCAGCAGTAGGGACCGCCGTAATGAAAAACTGTTTTTT. This translates into CASSRDRRNEKLFF. Full variable domain (rest looked up from reference TRBV28 and TRBJ1-4): DVKVTQSSRYLVKRTGEKVFLECVQDMDHENMFWYRQDPGLGLRLIYFSYDVKMKEKGDIPEGYSVSREKKERFSLILESASTNQTSMYLCASSRDRRNEKLFFGSGTQLSVL.

The J gene is TRBJ1-6, the V gene TRBV7-2, with 10 positions matching TRBD1. CDR3 length: 16 amino acids. V shed 5 bases, J shed 7 bases, and the junction held 8 bases outside the gene matches. Per the germline V gene, CDR1 is SGHTA and CDR2 is FQGNSA. The DNA of the CDR3 is TGTGCCAGCAGCCTCCGGGACAGGGGATACAATTCACCCCTCCACTTT. It specifies CASSLRDRGYNSPLHF.

J is TRBJ1-3 and V is TRBV6-1; no reliable D call. Germline CDR1 MNHNS, CDR2 SASEGT. The CDR3 spans 18 residues. The V and J ends lost 1 base and 0 bases respectively, with 16 bases between them. The CDR3 protein is CASSEVPRQGISGNTIYF. In nucleotides, the CDR3 is TGTGCCAGCAGTGAAGTGCCGAGACAAGGTATCTCTGGAAACACCATATATTTT.

This clone appeared a single time. CDR3 nucleotide sequence: TGTGCCAGCAGTCTAGGACTAGCGGGTCGACACAATGAGCAGTTCTTC. Amino acids: CASSLGLAGRHNEQFF. The chain links TRBV28 to TRBJ2-1, with 11 bases fitting TRBD2. Germline CDR1 MDHEN, CDR2 SYDVKM. This CDR3 is 16 amino acids long. The trim removed 5 bases at V and 5 bases at J, leaving 8 bases unmatched.